This T cell receptor (beta chain) emerged from a study of graft-versus-host responses after intestinal transplantation. Study overall: Uniformly, recipients were administered anti-thymocyte globulin induction with subsequent tacrolimus and steroids for roughly three years.

Here immunoSEQ multiplex PCR was the method, and the copy in TCRdb shows in-frame clones only, minus some. The table lists tens of thousands of clones, around 87% of them singletons. The table lists this clone with a count of one. Its antigen is as yet unknown. The source material was unstimulated CD8+ T cells sorted from spleen or lymph node cells, sampled before transplant. This TCR derives from a human donor who was the organ donor for an intestinal transplant.

Here the CDR3 reads CASSLFSGANTEAFF. The DNA for the CDR3 is TGTGCCAGCAGCTTATTTTCGGGGGCGAACACTGAAGCTTTCTTT. The rearrangement links TRBV7-9 to TRBJ1-1; tentatively, D is TRBD1 (6 bases). The CDR3 totals 15 residues. The germline CDR1 and CDR2 sequences are SEHNR and FQNEAQ (reference sequence). V lost 2 bases and J lost 1, with 11 bases in between.